This T cell receptor (beta chain) was profiled in a study of cytomegalovirus exposure and HLA in healthy donors. Study-wide points: Researchers reported in a later analysis that common viral pathogens appeared linked to several top clusters. Later analysis placed DRB1 highest and HLA-C lowest in TCR association rates, which differed by HLA locus. The authors later found HLA-associated TCR beta chains more clonally expanded than equally common others.

V gave up 4 bases and J gave up 4 bases; unmatched junction bases: 15. This CDR3 comprises 17 residues. Germline-derived CDR1 and CDR2 are SGHAT and FQNNGV. Of note for this clone: Its antigen is still unknown.

It was with 60 Vbeta and 13 Jbeta primers that the PCR ran. Sequencing used immunoSEQ multiplex PCR; TCRdb keeps in-frame clones, though not all of them. The sample has 200,000 to 250,000 clones, 70% seen once. The V gene is TRBV11-2, the J gene TRBJ1-2, with 7 bases aligning to TRBD1. The sample was PBMCs. The TCR was taken from a middle-aged man in good health and CMV-seropositive. The CDR3 DNA reads as TGTGCCAGCAGCTCGGCCGGGGACAGCCTCGGGAGCTATGGCTACACCTTC. It encodes CASSSAGDSLGSYGYTF.